Presented here are 8 T cell receptor beta chains from one specimen sequenced in a study of blood T cell repertoires in COVID-19 (dated by TCRdb to between 2020 and 2021). Libraries were prepared through the immunoSEQ multiplex PCR assay. Drawn from immuneACCESS, this table holds only the in-frame rearrangements with V and J called that TCRdb kept. Clones are partly lost; checked studies trace under half to an unresolved V gene and leave the rest unexplained. Within this sample are roughly 120,000 clones, with roughly 80% of them counted one time only. The ten largest clones take up 3.5% to 5% of the sample. Sequenced input: peripheral blood. The origin of the receptors is a human donor in a cohort sampled during active or convalescent COVID-19.

This clone was recorded only once. The CDR3 here is CASSGRQGAGEQFF. The DNA for the CDR3 is TGTGCCAGCAGCGGGCGACAGGGGGCTGGTGAGCAGTTCTTC. The chain carries TRBV7-8 and TRBJ2-1, with 10 bases identical to TRBD1. CDR1 and CDR2 from the germline V gene are SGHVS and FQNEAQ. The CDR3 covers 14 residues. J lost 9 bases, V lost 5 bases, and 7 bases had no gene match.

V usage is TRBV27 and J usage is TRBJ2-7, with D possibly being TRBD2 (5 bases). Germline V CDR1 and CDR2: MNHEY, SMNVEV (reference sequence). The CDR3 sequence is 14 residues long. The germline V and J ends were trimmed by 2 bases and 5 bases, with 13 bases remaining between them. The CDR3 DNA reads as TGTGCCAGCAGTTTACCGGGGTCTCGGAACGAGCAGTACTTC. Translated: CASSLPGSRNEQYF.

The chain employs TRBV6-6 and TRBJ2-7; 10 bases fit TRBD1. Germline values: CDR1 MNHNY, CDR2 SVGAGI (reference sequence). The CDR3 covers 15 residues. V lost 2 bases, J lost 2 bases, and 3 bases stayed unmatched. As DNA, the CDR3 is TGTGCCAGCAGTTACGGGACAGGGGTTACCTACGAGCAGTACTTC. Protein sequence: CASSYGTGVTYEQYF.

CDR3: CASSYPPFTVSSGANVLTF. Written as DNA, the CDR3 is TGTGCCAGCAGTTATCCCCCCTTTACAGTCAGCTCTGGGGCCAACGTCCTGACTTTC. V usage is TRBV6-2 or TRBV6-3 and J usage is TRBJ2-6; D gene uncertain. CDR1 and CDR2 from the germline V gene are MNHEY and SVGEGT. The CDR3 has 19 residues. V was trimmed by 3 bases and J by 0 bases, leaving 18 bases between them.

The V call is TRBV6-4, the J call TRBJ2-2; D is unresolved. The CDR3 runs to 14 residues. The germline V and J ends were trimmed by 4 bases and 5 bases, with 11 bases remaining between them. The germline V gene encodes CDR1 MRHNA and CDR2 SNTAGT. CDR3 sequence reads: CASSGTGVTGELFF. As DNA, the CDR3 is TGTGCCAGCAGTGGTACCGGTGTTACCGGGGAGCTGTTTTTT.

The chain combines TRBV6-6 with TRBJ1-4; TRBD1 matches 7 bases. The trim removed 4 bases at V and 6 bases at J, leaving 8 bases unmatched. The CDR3 consists of 15 residues. CDR1 is MNHNY and CDR2 is SVGAGI in the germline V gene (reference sequence). CDR3 sequence reads: CASSSDRDSDEKLFF. As DNA, the CDR3 is TGTGCCAGCAGTTCCGACAGGGATAGCGATGAAAAACTGTTTTTT.

J is TRBJ2-2 and V is TRBV5-4; D possibly corresponds to TRBD2 (6 bases). V lost 2 bases to trimming and J lost 1 base, with 6 bases between them. CDR3 length: 14 amino acids. Germline V gives CDR1 SGHNT, CDR2 YYREEE (reference sequence). The CDR3, as DNA: TGTGCCAGCAGCTTCGGGGGGAACACCGGGGAGCTGTTTTTT. Translating gives CASSFGGNTGELFF.

This rearrangement joins TRBV7-8 to TRBJ1-1; the match to TRBD1 covers 8 bases. The junction had 5 bases not matched to a gene; V was cut back by 5 bases and J by 0 bases. This CDR3 spans 15 amino acids. Germline CDR1 SGHVS, CDR2 FQNEAQ. CDR3 residues: CASSPQQGVNTEAFF. As DNA, the CDR3 is TGTGCCAGCAGCCCACAACAGGGGGTGAACACTGAAGCTTTCTTT.